What follows is one TCR beta chain and its context. The source of the sample is a study of blood T cell repertoires in COVID-19. Study context: The study drew acute and convalescent COVID-19 samples from the United States, Italy and Spain. From T cells, B-cell-depleted T cells, or PBMCs came the material, which was cDNA or gDNA.

The CDR3 is made up of 14 amino acids. Trimming removed 5 bases at V and 0 bases at J, with 8 bases between. CDR1 and CDR2 from the germline V gene are SGHRS and YFSETQ. TCRdb keeps only in-frame clones here, not all; method: immunoSEQ multiplex PCR. The sample has around 250,000 clones; under 85% are singletons. The chain recombines TRBV5-1 with TRBJ2-2, with TRBD2 as a possible D gene (6 bases). This clonotype originated in a man aged 30-40 years who had recovered from COVID-19. Sequenced input: peripheral blood. Here the CDR3 reads CASREGPNTGELFF. The CDR3, as DNA: TGCGCCAGCAGGGAGGGACCGAACACCGGGGAGCTGTTTTTT.